This is a list of T cell receptor beta chains from one sample in a study of cytomegalovirus exposure and HLA in healthy donors. Assay used: immunoSEQ multiplex PCR; TCRdb lists only in-frame clones, some missing. The profile shows fewer than 180,000 clones, 75% to 85% of them singletons. Sequenced sample: PBMCs. Receptor source: a human donor in good health. Each CDR3 is given with its conserved first and last residue. The D gene is left open where the match is weak. For some rows the clone size is stated as once, few or many, or as a class when expanded; others skip it.

d_call clone_size j_call v_call cdr3_aa cdr3_nt
. once TRBJ1-3 TRBV6-1 CASRVQGSGNTIYF TGTGCCAGCAGGGTACAGGGCTCCGGAAACACCATATATTTT
. . TRBJ2-5 TRBV25-1 CASSPREETQYF TGTGCCAGCAGTCCCAGGGAAGAGACCCAGTACTTC
TRBD1 . TRBJ1-1 TRBV2 CARGQVNTEAFF TGTGCCAGAGGACAGGTGAACACTGAAGCTTTCTTT
. few TRBJ2-2 TRBV5-1 CASSQLQGTTGELFF TGCGCCAGCAGCCAGTTACAGGGCACCACCGGGGAGCTGTTTTTT
. once TRBJ2-2 TRBV6-5 CASRDFNTGELFF TGTGCCAGCAGGGACTTCAACACCGGGGAGCTGTTTTTT
. . TRBJ1-1 TRBV29-1 CSVILRNTEAFF TGCAGCGTTATTTTGAGGAACACTGAAGCTTTCTTT
TRBD1 . TRBJ2-7 TRBV4-1 CASSQQTGVVYEQYF TGCGCCAGCAGCCAACAGACAGGGGTAGTCTACGAGCAGTACTTC
. . TRBJ2-5 TRBV7-8 CASSPERNIQETQYF TGTGCCAGCAGCCCAGAGAGGAATATCCAAGAGACCCAGTACTTC
. . TRBJ2-1 TRBV6-6 CASSPQRGNYNEQFF TGTGCCAGCTCCCCCCAACGGGGGAACTACAATGAGCAGTTCTTC
TRBD1 once TRBJ1-6 TRBV5-4 CASSSRQGSTPLHF TGTGCCAGCAGCTCGCGACAGGGTTCTACCCCCCTCCACTTT
. . TRBJ2-2 TRBV7-3 CASSLGSWNTGELFF TGTGCCAGCAGCTTAGGTAGTTGGAACACCGGGGAGCTGTTTTTT
. . TRBJ2-2 TRBV5-1 CASSLELYTGELFF TGCGCCAGCAGCTTGGAACTCTACACCGGGGAGCTGTTTTTT
. . TRBJ1-3 TRBV5-1 CASSPLEGGAAGNTIYF TGCGCCAGCAGCCCTCTCGAAGGGGGGGCGGCTGGAAACACCATATATTTT
TRBD2 . TRBJ2-1 TRBV15 CATGRGDNEQFF TGTGCCACAGGGCGGGGGGACAATGAGCAGTTCTTC
. . TRBJ2-2 TRBV2 CASSERVVYTGELFF TGTGCCAGCAGTGAGCGGGTAGTGTACACCGGGGAGCTGTTTTTT
. . TRBJ1-3 TRBV28 CASSLPTGAGNTIYF TGTGCCAGCAGTTTACCGACAGGAGCTGGAAACACCATATATTTT
TRBD1 . TRBJ2-7 TRBV28 CASRDSSSYEQYF TGTGCCAGTCGGGACAGCAGCTCCTACGAGCAGTACTTC
TRBD1 . TRBJ2-2 TRBV30 CAWRDRGATGELFF TGTGCCTGGAGGGACAGGGGTGCTACCGGGGAGCTGTTTTTT
TRBD1 . TRBJ2-7 TRBV27 CASTRQGASYEQYF TGTGCCAGCACCAGACAGGGGGCGTCCTACGAGCAGTACTTC
. . TRBJ2-1 TRBV14 CASSPLAGSVRNEQFF TGTGCCAGCAGCCCCTTGGCGGGGAGTGTTCGCAATGAGCAGTTCTTC
. . TRBJ2-3 TRBV6-6 CASSRVTDTQYF TGTGCCAGCTCGAGGGTCACAGATACGCAGTATTTT
. . TRBJ1-1 TRBV2 CASSEAPGPDTEAFF TGTGCCAGCAGTGAAGCACCGGGTCCCGACACTGAAGCTTTCTTT
. . TRBJ1-1 TRBV9 CASSVGTAVNTEAFF TGTGCCAGCAGCGTAGGAACAGCGGTGAACACTGAAGCTTTCTTT
TRBD1 . TRBJ1-3 TRBV19 CASSADRAGNTIYF TGTGCCAGTAGTGCCGACAGGGCTGGAAACACCATATATTTT
. . TRBJ2-7 TRBV20-1 CSARALQQYF TGCAGTGCTAGAGCTCTTCAGCAGTACTTC
. once TRBJ2-7 TRBV7-6 CASSPRRPFEQYF TGTGCCAGCAGCCCAAGGAGGCCTTTCGAGCAGTACTTC
. . TRBJ1-1 TRBV6-5 CASSNTENTEAFF TGTGCCAGCAGTAACACAGAGAACACTGAAGCTTTCTTT
TRBD2 . TRBJ2-7 TRBV5-4 CASSWGGGRDHEQYF TGTGCCAGCAGCTGGGGGGGCGGGAGGGATCACGAGCAGTACTTC
TRBD2 . TRBJ2-7 TRBV7-2 CASGEAGPTYEQYF TGTGCCAGCGGAGAAGCGGGACCGACCTACGAGCAGTACTTC
TRBD2 . TRBJ2-2 TRBV5-1 CASSWKREGTGELFF TGCGCCAGCAGCTGGAAGCGGGAGGGCACCGGGGAGCTGTTTTTT
. few TRBJ1-4 TRBV12-5 CASGPPGGEDEKLFF TGTGCTAGTGGTCCGCCGGGGGGGGAGGATGAAAAACTGTTTTTT
. . TRBJ1-2 TRBV5-1 CASSPTGLNYGYTF TGCGCCAGCAGCCCGACAGGACTTAACTATGGCTACACCTTC
. . TRBJ2-7 TRBV30 CAWNKVGGTVSYEQYF TGTGCCTGGAACAAAGTCGGGGGTACTGTTTCCTACGAGCAGTACTTC
TRBD1 . TRBJ1-2 TRBV5-4 CASSANRGTGYGYTF TGTGCCAGCAGCGCGAACAGGGGAACGGGCTATGGCTACACCTTC
. . TRBJ2-3 TRBV12-5 CASGLVLGSTDTQYF TGTGCTAGTGGTTTGGTACTCGGGAGTACAGATACGCAGTATTTT
TRBD2 . TRBJ2-3 TRBV4-3 CASSQVHTAGVTDTQYF TGCGCCAGCAGCCAAGTTCACACGGCGGGAGTTACAGATACGCAGTATTTT
. . TRBJ2-7 TRBV5-5 CASSLEGGGGYEQYF TGTGCCAGCAGCTTGGAAGGGGGAGGGGGCTACGAGCAGTACTTC
TRBD2 . TRBJ2-3 TRBV7-2 CASSLVIGAGGRPVTQYF TGTGCCAGCAGCTTAGTAATCGGGGCGGGGGGCCGGCCGGTTACGCAGTATTTT
. . TRBJ2-7 TRBV5-1 CASSREGAYEQYF TGCGCCAGCAGTCGAGAAGGGGCCTACGAGCAGTACTTC
TRBD2 . TRBJ2-7 TRBV6-1 CASSFRTSGAYEQYF TGTGCCAGCAGTTTCCGGACTAGCGGGGCCTACGAGCAGTACTTC
. . TRBJ2-5 TRBV7-2 CASSPQKRPQETQYF TGTGCCAGCAGCCCCCAAAAGCGGCCACAAGAGACCCAGTACTTC
TRBD2 . TRBJ2-2 TRBV4-3 CASSLTSGRPNTGELFF TGCGCCAGCAGCCTTACTAGCGGGAGGCCGAACACCGGGGAGCTGTTTTTT
. . TRBJ1-1 TRBV4-1 CASSHPGLIENTEAFF TGCGCCAGCAGCCATCCCGGACTGATCGAGAACACTGAAGCTTTCTTT
. . TRBJ2-7 TRBV27 CASSSGASFYEQYF TGTGCCAGCAGTTCTGGGGCCTCCTTCTACGAGCAGTACTTC
TRBD1 few TRBJ2-1 TRBV18 CASSRYRGNEQFF TGTGCCAGCTCACGGTACAGGGGCAATGAGCAGTTCTTC
TRBD1 . TRBJ2-3 TRBV27 CASSSPGQGTDTQYF TGTGCCAGCAGTTCTCCGGGACAGGGAACAGATACGCAGTATTTT
. . TRBJ1-6 TRBV25-1 CASSVGGNSYNSPLHF TGTGCCAGCAGTGTGGGAGGGAACTCCTATAATTCACCCCTCCACTTT
. . TRBJ2-7 TRBV28 CASSSSLSGLDSYEQYF TGTGCCAGCAGTTCCTCTCTAAGCGGTTTAGACTCCTACGAGCAGTACTTC
. . TRBJ2-3 TRBV19 CASSKSRDWNGPDTQYF TGTGCCAGTAGTAAGTCCCGGGACTGGAACGGTCCAGATACGCAGTATTTT
TRBD2 . TRBJ2-1 TRBV5-1 CASSRTSGRERNEQFF TGCGCCAGCAGCCGGACTAGCGGGAGAGAGCGCAATGAGCAGTTCTTC
TRBD2 few TRBJ2-1 TRBV5-1 CASSPLFNSGTSGGSSYNEQFF TGCGCCAGCAGCCCCCTCTTCAACTCCGGGACTAGCGGGGGGAGCTCCTACAATGAGCAGTTCTTC
TRBD2 . TRBJ2-7 TRBV4-3 CASSQDLIPGGLSYEQYF TGCGCCAGCAGCCAAGATTTGATCCCGGGAGGACTCTCCTACGAGCAGTACTTC
TRBD2 . TRBJ2-5 TRBV2 CASSGSGRGETQYF TGTGCCAGCAGTGGGAGCGGGAGGGGAGAGACCCAGTACTTC
TRBD1 . TRBJ2-6 TRBV30 CAWVDRAVGANVLTF TGTGCCTGGGTCGACAGGGCAGTCGGGGCCAACGTCCTGACTTTC
TRBD1 . TRBJ1-1 TRBV9 CASNPSNRGVSF TGTGCCAGCAATCCCTCGAACAGGGGAGTTTCGTTT
. . TRBJ2-7 TRBV2 CASKKTEVSYEQYF TGTGCCAGCAAAAAGACAGAGGTCTCCTACGAGCAGTACTTC
TRBD2 . TRBJ2-4 TRBV7-2 CASSPNLGLAGGVQYF TGTGCCAGCAGCCCCAACCTGGGGCTAGCGGGAGGCGTTCAGTACTTC